This T cell receptor beta chain was found in a study of cytomegalovirus exposure and HLA in healthy donors. Findings of the study overall: TCR beta V- and J-gene trimming, according to a later analysis, was linked to a missense DCLRE1C variant.

PCR primers comprised 60 Vbeta and 13 Jbeta primers. Generated by immunoSEQ multiplex PCR, the TCRdb table keeps only in-frame clones and is missing some. The sample consists of around 140,000 clones, around 9% of them appearing once. The CDR3 spans 15 residues. Trimming took off 0 bases at V and 2 bases at J, with 7 bases between the two ends. CDR1 is LNHNV and CDR2 is YYDKDF in the germline V gene (reference sequence). Notes on this clone: Its target is not known.

Specimen: PBMCs. The source is a middle-aged woman in good health and CMV-seropositive. The chain uses TRBV15 and TRBJ2-2; D is unresolved. CDR3 protein: CATSRDRGNTGELFF. Written as DNA, the CDR3 is TGTGCCACCAGCAGAGATCGCGGTAACACCGGGGAGCTGTTTTTT.